The entry that follows covers one T cell receptor beta chain sequence. This specimen comes from a study of blood T cell repertoires in COVID-19. The CDR3 covers 12 residues. The germline V gene encodes CDR1 SGHAT and CDR2 FQNNGV. V was pared by 3 bases and J by 7 bases, with 9 bases between. The repertoire was sequenced with immunoSEQ multiplex PCR; TCRdb's copy has only in-frame clones and lacks some. The sample contains approximately 300,000 clones, about nine tenths of which appear only once. This chain connects TRBV11-2 to TRBJ1-1; D is ambiguous. The material sequenced was peripheral blood. The clonotype comes from a woman between 25 and 40 years old with COVID-19, enrolled during active disease. CDR3 sequence reads: CASSLGGHEAFF. The CDR3 DNA reads TGTGCCAGCAGCTTGGGTGGGCATGAAGCTTTCTTT.